Below, 25 T cell receptor beta chains from the same sample are listed, as sequenced in a study of graft-versus-host responses after intestinal transplantation. These TCRs' antigens remain unknown. The data were produced by immunoSEQ multiplex PCR, yet TCRdb's version contains in-frame clones alone and is incomplete. The sample comprises tens of thousands of clones, roughly nine tenths of which are singletons, and approximately 0.1% rests with the top ten. The material sequenced was unstimulated CD4+ T cells sorted from spleen or lymph node cells, taken before intestinal transplant. These receptors all stem from a human donor who received an intestinal transplant.

This sequence joins TRBV11-3 and TRBJ1-2; D gene uncertain. Trimming removed 3 bases at V and 8 bases at J, with 13 bases between. Per germline, CDR1 SGHNT and CDR2 YENEEA. CDR3 length: 13 residues. CDR3 DNA sequence: TGTGCCAGCAGCTTCTACGGTACCATGGGCTACACCTTC. Its protein product is CASSFYGTMGYTF.

The rearrangement links TRBV5-1 to TRBJ1-4, with D perhaps TRBD1 (5 bases). Germline V gene sequence: CDR1 SGHRS, CDR2 YFSETQ. CDR3 length: 14 amino acids. Trimming took off 4 bases at V and 0 bases at J, with 7 bases between the two ends. CDR3: CASSDSPTNEKLFF. The DNA for the CDR3 is TGCGCCAGCAGCGACAGCCCAACTAATGAAAAACTGTTTTTT. Full variable domain (rest looked up from reference TRBV5-1 and TRBJ1-4): KAGVTQTPRYLIKTRGQQVTLSCSPISGHRSVSWYQQTPGQGLQFLFEYFSETQRNKGNFPGRFSGRQFSNSRSEMNVSTLELGDSALYLCASSDSPTNEKLFFGSGTQLSVL.

V is TRBV6-1 and J is TRBJ2-7; TRBD1 might be the D (5 bases). The V end was cut by 5 bases, the J end by 2 bases, with 16 bases between. Looked up from germline, CDR1 is MNHNS and CDR2 is SASEGT. The CDR3 loop spans 15 amino acids. Written as DNA, the CDR3 is TGTGCCAGCAGTCAAACAGGTCCCCCTACCTACGAGCAGTACTTC. Protein sequence: CASSQTGPPTYEQYF.

The chain is built from TRBV27 and TRBJ1-1, with 9 bases identical to TRBD1. V was pared by 6 bases and J by 3 bases, with 5 bases of the junction left unmatched. The CDR3 extends over 14 amino acids. Germline CDR1 and CDR2: MNHEY and SMNVEV (reference sequence). DNA of the CDR3: TGTGCCAGCAGGATGACAGGGGGATACACTGAAGCTTTCTTT. This gives the protein CASRMTGGYTEAFF.

J is TRBJ2-1 and V is TRBV7-9; the match to TRBD2 covers 8 bases. The CDR3 sequence is 16 residues long. Trimming cost V 3 bases and J 4 bases; bases outside gene matches: 8. Per germline, CDR1 SEHNR and CDR2 FQNEAQ (reference sequence). The CDR3 reads CASSLGGGPPYNEQFF. The CDR3 DNA sequence: TGTGCCAGCAGCTTGGGCGGGGGGCCCCCATACAATGAGCAGTTCTTC.

The rearrangement links TRBV7-2 to TRBJ2-1; 10 nucleotides match TRBD2. Germline lookup yields CDR1 SGHTA and CDR2 FQGNSA. J lost 2 bases, V lost 4 bases, and 2 bases had no gene match. There are 15 residues in the CDR3. The CDR3 sequence: CASSSGTSAYNEQFF. DNA for the CDR3: TGTGCCAGCAGCTCCGGGACTAGCGCCTACAATGAGCAGTTCTTC.

The chain combines TRBV12-5 with TRBJ2-3; the D is unclear. Germline assignment: CDR1 LGHNT and CDR2 FRNRAP. The CDR3 sequence is 13 residues long. V lost 3 bases and J lost 1, with 5 bases in between. CDR3: CASGLSGTDTQYF. The CDR3 DNA is TGTGCTAGTGGTTTATCGGGCACAGATACGCAGTATTTT.

This chain joins TRBV29-1 and TRBJ1-1, with D uncertain. Trimming removed 3 bases from V and 3 bases from J, with 11 bases in between. CDR1 and CDR2 from the germline V gene are SQVTM and ANQGSEA. This CDR3 is 13 amino acids long. CDR3 loop: CSVDVVADTEAFF. CDR3 nucleotides: TGCAGCGTTGATGTCGTGGCGGACACTGAAGCTTTCTTT. Full variable domain (remainder filled in from reference TRBV29-1 and TRBJ1-1): SAVISQKPSRDICQRGTSLTIQCQVDSQVTMMFWYRQQPGQSLTLIATANQGSEATYESGFVIDKFPISRPNLTFSTLTVSNMSPEDSSIYLCSVDVVADTEAFFGQGTRLTVV.

The chain recombines TRBV9 with TRBJ1-2; 7 bases align to TRBD1. The germline gives CDR1 SGDLS, CDR2 YYNGEE. Trimming removed 0 bases from V and 7 bases from J; junction bases left unmatched: 3. There are 13 residues in the CDR3. CDR3 loop: CASSVDRGSGYTF. In DNA, the CDR3 is TGTGCCAGCAGCGTAGACAGGGGATCTGGCTACACCTTC.

The chain employs TRBV9 and TRBJ1-4; perhaps TRBD1 as D (5 bases). Germline CDR1 reads SGDLS; CDR2 reads YYNGEE. The CDR3 contains 13 residues. V gave up 5 bases and J gave up 7 bases, with 12 bases separating them. CDR3 protein: CASSRGGSEKLFF. DNA of the CDR3: TGTGCCAGCAGTCGGGGGGGGAGTGAAAAACTGTTTTTT.

The V and J genes are TRBV2 and TRBJ2-5; 8 bases align to TRBD2. The CDR3 contains 16 residues. The ends lost 7 bases at V and 4 bases at J; junction bases unmatched: 14. Germline V gene sequence: CDR1 SNHLY, CDR2 FYNNEI. This CDR3 reads CASTPGGANYRETQYF. CDR3 bases: TGTGCCAGCACACCGGGGGGGGCCAACTACAGAGAGACCCAGTACTTC.

The gene calls are TRBV7-2 and TRBJ2-1; 10 positions agree with TRBD2. After removal of 0 bases from V and 9 bases from J, the junction contained 5 bases not matched to a gene. CDR1 is SGHTA and CDR2 is FQGNSA in the germline V gene. The CDR3 is 15 amino acids. This CDR3 reads CASSLAAGGPGEQFF. CDR3 in DNA: TGTGCCAGCAGCTTAGCAGCGGGGGGGCCGGGTGAGCAGTTCTTC.

The chain has TRBV18 and TRBJ1-2, with TRBD1 as a possible D gene (6 bases). The germline V gene encodes CDR1 KGHSH and CDR2 LQKENI. The CDR3 is made up of 17 amino acids. Trimming stripped 2 bases from V and 8 bases from J, with 24 bases between. For the CDR3, the DNA is TGTGCCAGCTCACCAAAGGGCGGCTCAGGGGTGACTGTCGGCTACACCTTC. As protein: CASSPKGGSGVTVGYTF. Full variable domain (outside the CDR3, taken from reference TRBV18 and TRBJ1-2): NAGVMQNPRHLVRRRGQEARLRCSPMKGHSHVYWYRQLPEEGLKFMVYLQKENIIDESGMPKERFSAEFPKEGPSILRIQQVVRGDSAAYFCASSPKGGSGVTVGYTFGSGTRLTVV.

This chain uses TRBV19 with TRBJ2-1; possibly TRBD1 for D (6 bases). This CDR3 spans 16 amino acids. CDR1 and CDR2 (germline): LNHDA, SQIVND (reference sequence). V lost 6 bases, J lost 0 bases, and 15 bases lay in between. CDR3 sequence reads: CASSPQGQNSYNEQFF. In DNA form, the CDR3 reads TGTGCCAGTAGCCCTCAGGGACAAAACTCCTACAATGAGCAGTTCTTC.

J is TRBJ2-1 and V is TRBV5-6; D is perhaps TRBD1 (5 bases). Trimming took off 1 base at V and 6 bases at J, with 14 bases between the two ends. This CDR3 region has 15 residues. The germline gives CDR1 SGHDT, CDR2 YYEEEE. The CDR3 DNA follows: TGTGCCAGCAGCTTGACAGGACGAAAAATCAATGAGCAGTTCTTC. It encodes CASSLTGRKINEQFF.

This chain connects TRBV6-7 to TRBJ2-2, with D tentatively TRBD2 (5 bases). TRBV6-7 is marked as an open reading frame, function uncertain. The CDR3 runs to 15 residues. The ends were cut back, 2 bases at V and 5 bases at J, with 12 bases in the middle. The CDR3 DNA reads as TGTGCCAGCAGTTACGAGGGCCAGACGACCGGGGAGCTGTTTTTT. Amino acids: CASSYEGQTTGELFF.

The chain employs TRBV7-6 and TRBJ2-1; TRBD1 matches 10 bases. Germline loops: CDR1 SGHVS, CDR2 FNYEAQ. J was trimmed by 6 bases and V by 1 base; bases with no gene match: 3. This CDR3 is 15 amino acids long. CDR3 DNA: TGTGCCAGCAGCTTAGGACAGGGGGCGTCCAATGAGCAGTTCTTC. Protein product: CASSLGQGASNEQFF.

J is TRBJ1-1 and V is TRBV4-3; TRBD1 is a possible D gene (5 bases). The CDR3 spans 14 residues. Trimming shortened V by 0 bases and J by 5 bases, and 10 bases separated the two germline ends. Germline-derived CDR1 and CDR2 are LGHNA and YSLEER. As DNA, the CDR3 is TGCGCCAGCAGCCAAGAGGCCCGGGGGACTGAAGCTTTCTTT. It translates to CASSQEARGTEAFF.

This chain joins TRBV7-9 and TRBJ1-1; D gene unclear. The V gene's germline CDR1 is SEHNR and CDR2 FQNEAQ (reference sequence). The V gene lost 10 bases and the J gene lost 0 bases, with 12 bases spanning the gap. The CDR3 spans 13 residues. The CDR3 sequence is CAITSELNTEAFF. DNA of the CDR3: TGTGCCATCACTTCGGAGTTGAACACTGAAGCTTTCTTT.

The rearrangement joins TRBV6-1 to TRBJ2-3; possible D gene TRBD1, 6 bases. The CDR3 is made up of 15 amino acids. The germline CDR1 and CDR2 sequences are MNHNS and SASEGT. V was shortened by 6 bases and J by 0 bases, with 13 bases between the two germline ends. The CDR3 DNA reads TGTGCCAGCAGCAATGGACAGTCCAGCACAGATACGCAGTATTTT. As protein: CASSNGQSSTDTQYF.

The V and J genes are TRBV7-2 and TRBJ1-5; 8 bases are shared with TRBD1. The CDR3 is 15 amino acids. The V and J ends lost 5 bases and 3 bases, in that order; junction bases with no gene match: 6. Germline CDR1 is SGHTA and CDR2 is FQGNSA. The DNA of the CDR3 is TGTGCCAGCAGCACTGGACAGGGCTTCAATCAGCCCCAGCATTTT. Translating gives CASSTGQGFNQPQHF.

The rearrangement uses TRBV7-9 and TRBJ1-2; 9 bases are shared with TRBD1. The CDR3 has 16 amino acids. Germline V gene sequence: CDR1 SEHNR, CDR2 FQNEAQ (reference sequence). The J segment lost 4 bases and the V segment lost 5 bases, leaving 11 bases of the junction unmatched. The CDR3 sequence: CASSMSGTGIFYGYTF. CDR3 nucleotides: TGTGCCAGCAGCATGTCCGGGACAGGGATTTTCTATGGCTACACCTTC.

The rearrangement joins TRBV6-5 to TRBJ1-2; 8 bases are a match to TRBD1. The junction had 5 bases not matched to a gene; V was cut back by 4 bases and J by 4 bases. The CDR3 runs to 14 residues. CDR1 is MNHEY and CDR2 is SVGAGI in the germline V gene. In DNA, the CDR3 is TGTGCCAGCAGTTCAACGGGACAGGTCTATGGCTACACCTTC. Encoded protein: CASSSTGQVYGYTF.

The chain employs TRBV2 and TRBJ2-7, with D perhaps TRBD1 (5 bases). V shed 2 bases and J shed 5 bases, with 10 bases lying between them. The CDR3 has 13 amino acids. Germline-derived CDR1 and CDR2 are SNHLY and FYNNEI. CDR3 in amino acids: CASSETGTHEQYF. The DNA for the CDR3 is TGTGCCAGCAGTGAAACAGGTACCCACGAGCAGTACTTC.

A few counts support this clone. The gene calls are TRBV6-5 and TRBJ1-1; perhaps TRBD1 as D (5 bases). This CDR3 comprises 13 residues. The germline CDR1 and CDR2 sequences are MNHEY and SVGAGI. Trimming cost V 10 bases and J 4 bases, with 16 bases left between them. CDR3 nucleotide sequence: TGTGCCACCACGGGGGGGAAGGTCACTGAAGCTTTCTTT. Protein: CATTGGKVTEAFF.